These T cell receptor beta chains were read from a single sample in a study of T cell repertoires in cytomegalovirus infection. TCRdb reprocessed the reads with MiXCR, giving one entry per CDR3 protein. The data contain fewer than 300,000 distinct CDR3 sequences, about 26% of them singletons. The sample consisted of PBMCs. The receptors originated from a human donor in good health (CMV status not recorded). Some clones in this sample may be carry-over from other donors' samples. Each CDR3 is given with its conserved first and last residue. The order of the fields is CDR3 protein, J gene, V gene.

CASSTGLTNTEAFF | TRBJ1-1 | TRBV7-3
CASSPDRSSQPQHF | TRBJ1-5 | TRBV18
CASEDRGKTDTQYF | TRBJ2-3 | TRBV12-3/TRBV12-4
CASSFGQGFFSGNTIYF | TRBJ1-3 | TRBV28
CASSVYAGEIHNEQFF | TRBJ2-1 | TRBV7-9
CSVDGGPYGYTF | TRBJ1-2 | TRBV29-1
CASSFGQGGETQYF | TRBJ2-5 | TRBV12-3/TRBV12-4
CASSPRQEGDGYTF | TRBJ1-2 | TRBV18
CASSSTGLGNQPQHF | TRBJ1-5 | TRBV28
CASSAFGIDQPQHF | TRBJ1-5 | TRBV7-2
CASSSPASGRYEQYF | TRBJ2-7 | TRBV27
CASRPGTPDIPNTIYF | TRBJ1-3 | TRBV6-5
CAIRPGQDFFANTGELFF | TRBJ2-2 | TRBV10-3
CATSEVAGESYNEQFF | TRBJ2-1 | TRBV24-1
CASRYSIVARDPYEQYF | TRBJ2-7 | TRBV6-5
CASSGSQETQYF | TRBJ2-5 | TRBV6-6
CASSEGTRSGNTIYF | TRBJ1-3 | TRBV27
CATHRGMNYGYTF | TRBJ1-2 | TRBV10-3
CASSFGTNNSPLHF | TRBJ1-6 | TRBV7-2
CASSSAGAIRYEQYF | TRBJ2-7 | TRBV11-2
CASSSLAGQPQHF | TRBJ1-5 | TRBV7-9
CASSLVEDRDYTF | TRBJ1-2 | TRBV7-8
CASSIDRAGDDYNEQFF | TRBJ2-1 | TRBV19
CASSDGTGVHEQYF | TRBJ2-7 | TRBV11-2
CASSLRQGVETQYF | TRBJ2-5 | TRBV7-2
CASSLSVQATRDTQYF | TRBJ2-3 | TRBV28
CASSLAPTTTIVQFF | TRBJ2-1 | TRBV7-2
CASSLTGRAFF | TRBJ1-1 | TRBV28
CASSTSNQPQHF | TRBJ1-5 | TRBV6-1
CSVEPEKDTQYF | TRBJ2-3 | TRBV29-1
CASSTRPKVNEKLFF | TRBJ1-4 | TRBV7-2
CASSLPGLDLSYEQYF | TRBJ2-7 | TRBV28
CASSLVQPNVLTF | TRBJ2-6 | TRBV6-1
CASRQQTATTEAFF | TRBJ1-1 | TRBV7-4
CASRQTGGPGYTF | TRBJ1-2 | TRBV4-1